Following are 3 T cell receptor beta chains from one sample sequenced in a study of T cell responses to AZD1222 COVID-19 vaccine. The data were produced by immunoSEQ multiplex PCR, yet TCRdb's version contains in-frame clones alone and is incomplete. The sample has more than 150,000 clones, around 87% seen once; the top ten hold 2.5% to 3%. The sequencing here drew on peripheral blood, taken on day 0 of MenACWY control vaccination. These TCRs come from an adult in good health.

There are a few counts of this clone. The chain carries TRBV11-2 and TRBJ2-7; 9 bases fit TRBD1. The CDR3 is 13 amino acids. The J segment lost 4 bases and the V segment lost 6 bases, leaving 4 bases of the junction unmatched. Germline V gene lookup returns CDR1 SGHAT and CDR2 FQNNGV. In DNA, the CDR3 is TGTGCCAGCAGACGAGACAGGGGGTACGAGCAGTACTTC. As protein: CASRRDRGYEQYF.

The chain recombines TRBV6-1 with TRBJ1-2; D gene unclear. The CDR3 has 12 residues. Trimming left V 3 bases short and J 4 bases short, with 6 bases between. Germline V gene data show CDR1 as MNHNS and CDR2 as SASEGT. The CDR3 coding sequence is TGTGCCAGCAGTGACGGGATCTATGGCTACACCTTC. Translating it yields CASSDGIYGYTF.

V gene TRBV29-1 combines with J gene TRBJ2-5; D is unclear. Trimming left V 4 bases short and J 0 bases short, with 9 bases between. The germline V gene encodes CDR1 SQVTM and CDR2 ANQGSEA. The CDR3 is 13 amino acids. The chain's CDR3 is CSVVGLNQETQYF. The CDR3 DNA is TGCAGCGTTGTAGGCCTGAACCAAGAGACCCAGTACTTC.